The 8 T cell receptor beta chains below come from one sample, sequenced in a study of T cells in Graves' hyperthyroidism and ophthalmopathy. RNA transcripts provided the source from which TCR beta CDR3 regions were amplified. In the first-round RT-PCR of the TCR CDR3, the HTBI primer set was used. One entry per CDR3 protein, called by TCRdb with MiXCR from the multiplex PCR reads. This table has under 800,000 distinct CDR3 sequences, roughly 15% appearing once. The sequenced sample consisted of blood. The receptors shown here come from a woman aged 18-30 years with Graves' hyperthyroidism.

This clonotype was observed a few times. The J gene is TRBJ2-5, the V gene TRBV20-1; 16 positions match TRBD2. This CDR3 comprises 17 residues. Per the germline V gene, CDR1 is DFQATT and CDR2 is SNEGSKA (reference sequence). V lost 3 bases and J lost 6; bases outside the gene matches: 10. The CDR3 DNA follows: TGCAGTGCTAGGGACCCGGGACTAGCGGGAGGGTTGAAGACCCAGTACTTC. Translation: CSARDPGLAGGLKTQYF.

This clonotype has ten or more counts. This chain uses TRBV7-2 with TRBJ2-7; the match to TRBD2 covers 9 bases. This CDR3 is built from 15 residues. Germline assignment: CDR1 SGHTA and CDR2 FQGNSA. V trimming: 1 base; J trimming: 2 bases; junction bases outside the gene matches: 3. The CDR3 bases are TGTGCCAGCAGCTTAGGGTCTAGCGGGGCCTACGAGCAGTACTTC. Amino acid sequence: CASSLGSSGAYEQYF.

The chain joins TRBV6-2 or TRBV6-3 to TRBJ2-2, with TRBD1 matching over 9 bases. This CDR3 has 19 residues. The V segment lost 3 bases and the J segment 4 bases; nucleotides outside the gene matches: 15. The germline CDR1 and CDR2 sequences are MNHEY and SVGEGT. For the CDR3, the DNA is TGTGCCAGCAGTTATCGACTCCCTCCGGGACAGGGCAGCACCGGGGAGCTGTTTTTT. As protein: CASSYRLPPGQGSTGELFF.

This clonotype has just a few counts. The chain recombines TRBV7-3 with TRBJ2-5; TRBD2 might be the D (6 bases). Germline V gene sequence: CDR1 SGHTA, CDR2 FQGTGA. The CDR3 is 14 amino acids. Deletions cut 1 base from V and 5 bases from J, with 11 bases between. CDR3 nucleotides: TGTGCCAGCAGCTTAAGTGGAGGGTCGGAGACCCAGTACTTC. It codes for CASSLSGGSETQYF.

This clonotype showed up just once. This chain's CDR3 is CASSPSLLAGAVYGYNEQFF. The CDR3 region has the DNA TGTGCCAGCTCACCTAGCCTACTAGCGGGAGCGGTGTATGGCTACAATGAGCAGTTCTTC. The V call is TRBV2, the J call TRBJ2-1; 11 bases map to TRBD2. The germline gives CDR1 SNHLY, CDR2 FYNNEI. After removal of 8 bases from V and 3 bases from J, the junction contained 21 bases not matched to a gene. The CDR3 totals 20 residues.

This clonotype has ten or more counts. This chain's CDR3 is CASSPSVNHYEQYF. In DNA form, the CDR3 reads TGTGCCAGCAGCCCCAGTGTAAACCATTACGAGCAGTACTTC. The V call is TRBV7-6, the J call TRBJ2-7; no reliable D call. Germline loops: CDR1 SGHVS, CDR2 FNYEAQ. The CDR3 has 14 residues. Between the trimmed V and J ends, which lost 5 bases and 4 bases, there was a span of 15 bases.

This clonotype was detected a few times. This chain uses TRBV2 with TRBJ2-3, with D maybe TRBD2 (6 bases). V dropped 1 base and J dropped 3 bases, with 11 bases sitting between them. Germline lookup yields CDR1 SNHLY and CDR2 FYNNEI. CDR3 length: 15 amino acids. CDR3 nucleotides: TGTGCCAGCAGTGAAGAACTAGCCTTAACAGATACGCAGTATTTT. As protein: CASSEELALTDTQYF.

This clonotype was seen only a few times. The V and J genes are TRBV6-1 and TRBJ1-5, with D tentatively TRBD1 (6 bases). The V end lost 7 bases, the J end lost 4 bases, and 17 bases lay between the germline ends. Germline loops: CDR1 MNHNS, CDR2 SASEGT. This CDR3 has 15 amino acids. The DNA for the CDR3 is TGTGCCAGCAAATCCTCCGGGCAGGGGAATCAGCCCCAGCATTTT. Translated, it gives CASKSSGQGNQPQHF.